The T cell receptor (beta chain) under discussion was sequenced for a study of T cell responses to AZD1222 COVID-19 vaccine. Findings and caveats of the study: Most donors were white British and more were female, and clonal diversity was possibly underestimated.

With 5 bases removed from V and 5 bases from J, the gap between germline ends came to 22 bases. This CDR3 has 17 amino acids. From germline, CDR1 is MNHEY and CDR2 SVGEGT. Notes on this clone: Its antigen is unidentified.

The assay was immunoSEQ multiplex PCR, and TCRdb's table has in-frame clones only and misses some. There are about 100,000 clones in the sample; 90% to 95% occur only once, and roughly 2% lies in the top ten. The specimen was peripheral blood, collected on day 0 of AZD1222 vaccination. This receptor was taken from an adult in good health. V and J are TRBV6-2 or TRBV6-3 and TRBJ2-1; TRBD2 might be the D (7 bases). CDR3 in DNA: TGTGCCAGCAGTCCCTGGGGGGGGGCCTTCCAAGACAATGAGCAGTTCTTC. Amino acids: CASSPWGGAFQDNEQFF.